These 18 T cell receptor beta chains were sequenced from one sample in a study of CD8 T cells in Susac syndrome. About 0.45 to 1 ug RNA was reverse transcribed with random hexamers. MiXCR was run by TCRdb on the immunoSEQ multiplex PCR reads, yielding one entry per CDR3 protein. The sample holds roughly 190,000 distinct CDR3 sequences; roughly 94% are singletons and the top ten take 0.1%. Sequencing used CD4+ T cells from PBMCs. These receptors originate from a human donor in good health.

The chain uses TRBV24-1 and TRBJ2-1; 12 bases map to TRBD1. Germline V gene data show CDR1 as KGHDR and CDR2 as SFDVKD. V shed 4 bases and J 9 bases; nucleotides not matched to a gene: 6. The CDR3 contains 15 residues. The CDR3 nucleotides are TGTGCCACCAGTGACGCCGGGACAGGGGGCACTGAGCAGTTCTTC. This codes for CATSDAGTGGTEQFF.

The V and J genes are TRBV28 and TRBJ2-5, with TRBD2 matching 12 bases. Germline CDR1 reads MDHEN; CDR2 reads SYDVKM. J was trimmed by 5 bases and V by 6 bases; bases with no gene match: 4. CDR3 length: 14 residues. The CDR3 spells CASRTSGGRETQYF. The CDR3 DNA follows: TGTGCCAGCAGGACTAGCGGGGGAAGGGAGACCCAGTACTTC. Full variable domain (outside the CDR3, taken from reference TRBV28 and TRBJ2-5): DVKVTQSSRYLVKRTGEKVFLECVQDMDHENMFWYRQDPGLGLRLIYFSYDVKMKEKGDIPEGYSVSREKKERFSLILESASTNQTSMYLCASRTSGGRETQYFGPGTRLLVL.

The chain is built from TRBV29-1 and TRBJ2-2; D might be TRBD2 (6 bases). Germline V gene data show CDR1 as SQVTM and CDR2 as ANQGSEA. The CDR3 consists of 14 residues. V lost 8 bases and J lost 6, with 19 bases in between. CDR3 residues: CSSMKDGDSGELFF. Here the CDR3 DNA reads TGCAGCTCAATGAAGGATGGGGACTCCGGGGAGCTGTTTTTT.

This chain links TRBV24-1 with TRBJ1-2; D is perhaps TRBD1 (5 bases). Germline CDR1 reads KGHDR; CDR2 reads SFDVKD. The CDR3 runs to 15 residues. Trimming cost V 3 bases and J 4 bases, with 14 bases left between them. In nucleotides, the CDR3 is TGTGCCACCAGTGATGCCAAACAGGACCGCTATGGCTACACCTTC. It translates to CATSDAKQDRYGYTF.

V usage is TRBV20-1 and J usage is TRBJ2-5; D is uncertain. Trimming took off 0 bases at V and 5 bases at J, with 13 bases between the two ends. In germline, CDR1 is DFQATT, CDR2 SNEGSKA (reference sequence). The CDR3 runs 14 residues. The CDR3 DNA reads TGCAGTGCTAGAGATGGATCCCCCCGGGAGACCCAGTACTTC. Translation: CSARDGSPRETQYF.

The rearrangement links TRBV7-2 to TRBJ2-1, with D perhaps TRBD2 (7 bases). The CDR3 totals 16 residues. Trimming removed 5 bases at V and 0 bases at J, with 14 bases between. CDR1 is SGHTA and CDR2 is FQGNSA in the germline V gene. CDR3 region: CASSLMGGASYNEQFF. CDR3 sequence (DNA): TGTGCCAGCAGCCTTATGGGGGGGGCCTCCTACAATGAGCAGTTCTTC.

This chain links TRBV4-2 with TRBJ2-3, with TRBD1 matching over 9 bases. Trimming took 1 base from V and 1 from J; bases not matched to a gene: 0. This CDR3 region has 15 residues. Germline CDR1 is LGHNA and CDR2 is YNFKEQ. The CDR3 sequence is CASSQGTGGTDTQYF. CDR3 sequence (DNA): TGTGCCAGCAGCCAAGGGACAGGGGGCACAGATACGCAGTATTTT.

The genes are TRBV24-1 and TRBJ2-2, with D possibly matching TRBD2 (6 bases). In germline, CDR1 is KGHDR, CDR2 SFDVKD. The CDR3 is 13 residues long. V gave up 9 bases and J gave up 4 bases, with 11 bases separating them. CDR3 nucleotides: TGTGCCACCGGAGGGCGGGCCACCGGGGAGCTGTTTTTT. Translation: CATGGRATGELFF.

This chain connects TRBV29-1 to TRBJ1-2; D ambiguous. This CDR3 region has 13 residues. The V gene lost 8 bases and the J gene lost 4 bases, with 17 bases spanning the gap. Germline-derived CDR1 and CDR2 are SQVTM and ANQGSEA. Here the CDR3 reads CSTISTDFYGYTF. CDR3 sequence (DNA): TGCAGCACAATATCGACGGATTTCTATGGCTACACCTTC.

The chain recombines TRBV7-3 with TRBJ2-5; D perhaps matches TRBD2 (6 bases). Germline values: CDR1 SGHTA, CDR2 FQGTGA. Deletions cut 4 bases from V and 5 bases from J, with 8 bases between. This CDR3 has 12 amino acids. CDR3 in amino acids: CASSSSGETQYF. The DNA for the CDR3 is TGTGCCAGCAGCTCGAGCGGGGAGACCCAGTACTTC.

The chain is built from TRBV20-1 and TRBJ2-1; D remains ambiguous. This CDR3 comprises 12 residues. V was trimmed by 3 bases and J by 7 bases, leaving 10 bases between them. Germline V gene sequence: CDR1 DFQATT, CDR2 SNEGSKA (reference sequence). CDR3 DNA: TGCAGTGCTAGCCCCTCGGAGAATGAGCAGTTCTTC. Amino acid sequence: CSASPSENEQFF.

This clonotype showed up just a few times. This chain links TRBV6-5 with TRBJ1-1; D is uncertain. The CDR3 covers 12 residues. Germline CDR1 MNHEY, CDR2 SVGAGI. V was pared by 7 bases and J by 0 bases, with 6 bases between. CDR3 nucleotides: TGTGCCAGCAATAGATTGAACACTGAAGCTTTCTTT. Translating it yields CASNRLNTEAFF.

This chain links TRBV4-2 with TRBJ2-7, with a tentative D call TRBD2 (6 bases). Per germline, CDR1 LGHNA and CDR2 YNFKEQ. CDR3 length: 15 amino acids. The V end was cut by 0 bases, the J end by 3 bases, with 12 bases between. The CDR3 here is CASSQEGRESYEQYF. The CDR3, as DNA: TGTGCCAGCAGCCAAGAGGGGCGGGAAAGCTACGAGCAGTACTTC.

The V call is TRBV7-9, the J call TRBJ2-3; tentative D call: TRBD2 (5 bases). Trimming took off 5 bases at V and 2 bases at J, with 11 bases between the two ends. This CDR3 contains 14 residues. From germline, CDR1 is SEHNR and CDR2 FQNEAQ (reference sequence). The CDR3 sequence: CASSGGSSTDTQYF. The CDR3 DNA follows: TGTGCCAGCAGCGGCGGGTCCTCCACAGATACGCAGTATTTT.

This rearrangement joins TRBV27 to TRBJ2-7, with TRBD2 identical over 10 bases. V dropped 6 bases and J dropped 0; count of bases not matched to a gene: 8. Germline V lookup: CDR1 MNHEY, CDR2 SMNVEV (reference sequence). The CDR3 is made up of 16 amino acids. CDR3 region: CASRQGLAANSYEQYF. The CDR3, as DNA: TGTGCCAGCAGACAAGGACTAGCGGCAAACTCCTACGAGCAGTACTTC.

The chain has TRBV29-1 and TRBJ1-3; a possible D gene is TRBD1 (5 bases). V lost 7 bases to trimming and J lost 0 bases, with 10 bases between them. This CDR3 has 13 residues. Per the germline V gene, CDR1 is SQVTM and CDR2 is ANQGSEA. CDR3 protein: CSARDGSGNTIYF. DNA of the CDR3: TGCAGCGCCCGGGACGGCTCTGGAAACACCATATATTTT.

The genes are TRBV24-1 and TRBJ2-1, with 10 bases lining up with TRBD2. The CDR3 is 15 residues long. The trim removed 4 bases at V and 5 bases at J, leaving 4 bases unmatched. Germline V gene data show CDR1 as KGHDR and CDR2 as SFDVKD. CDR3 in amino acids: CATSESGRGNNEQFF. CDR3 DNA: TGTGCCACCAGTGAAAGCGGGAGGGGGAACAATGAGCAGTTCTTC.

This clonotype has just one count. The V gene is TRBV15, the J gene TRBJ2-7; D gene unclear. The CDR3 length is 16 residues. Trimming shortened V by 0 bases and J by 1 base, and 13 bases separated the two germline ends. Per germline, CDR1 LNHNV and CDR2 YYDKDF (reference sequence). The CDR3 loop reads CATSRDLTAFSYEQYF. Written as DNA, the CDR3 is TGTGCCACCAGCAGAGATCTCACAGCCTTTTCCTACGAGCAGTACTTC.